This T cell receptor (beta chain) emerged from a study of CD8 T cells in ankylosing spondylitis. Study results and limitations: Clones tied to disease were said to be significantly enriched in matched ankylosing spondylitis synovial fluid. There was a TCR beta motif, made of eight highly homologous variants, that appeared characteristic of ankylosing spondylitis blood.

Comment on this clonotype: As yet, its antigen is unknown.

Trimming removed 0 bases at V and 6 bases at J, with 13 bases between. There are 14 residues in the CDR3. CDR1 is SGDLS and CDR2 is YYNGEE in the germline V gene. Making the TCR beta libraries involved quantitative 5'-RACE with molecular barcodes. TCRdb independently ran MiXCR on the 5' RACE reads; one entry per CDR3 protein. The table lists over 450,000 distinct CDR3 sequences, roughly 13% of them singletons. The sequenced material came from blood, either unsorted or a sorted T cell fraction (not recorded which). This chain links TRBV9 with TRBJ2-7; D might be TRBD1 or TRBD2, each matching 6 bases. This sequence originates from a male donor with ankylosing spondylitis. CDR3 in amino acids: CASSVGIPGAEQYF. The CDR3, as DNA: TGTGCCAGCAGCGTAGGCATCCCGGGGGCCGAGCAGTACTTC.